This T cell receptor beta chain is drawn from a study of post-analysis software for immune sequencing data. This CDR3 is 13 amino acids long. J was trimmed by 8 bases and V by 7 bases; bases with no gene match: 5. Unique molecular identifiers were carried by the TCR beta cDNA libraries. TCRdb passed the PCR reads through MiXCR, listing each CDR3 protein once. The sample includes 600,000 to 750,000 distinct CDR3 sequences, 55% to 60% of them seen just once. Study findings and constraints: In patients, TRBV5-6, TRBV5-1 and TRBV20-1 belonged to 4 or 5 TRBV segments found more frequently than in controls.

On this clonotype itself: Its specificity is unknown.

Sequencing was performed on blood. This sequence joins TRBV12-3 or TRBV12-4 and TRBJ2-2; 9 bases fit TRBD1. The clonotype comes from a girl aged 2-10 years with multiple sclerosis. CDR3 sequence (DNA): TGTGCCAGCACCCAACAGGGGGCTGGGGAGCTGTTTTTT. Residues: CASTQQGAGELFF.